This T cell receptor beta chain emerged from a study of CD8+ T cells in alopecia areata. In the study overall: The study gave treated patients oral tofacitinib at 5 to 10 mg twice daily.

It was from PBMCs that CD4+ and CD8+ T cells were sorted. Following RNA extraction, reverse transcription yielded cDNA that acted as the sequencing template. TCRdb keeps only in-frame clones here, not all; method: immunoSEQ multiplex PCR. The sample includes 200,000 to 250,000 clones, roughly two thirds of them seen just once. The CDR3 is 16 amino acids. Trimming at V came to 0 bases and at J to 6 bases, leaving 7 bases not matched to a gene. CDR1 is LGHNA, CDR2 YSLEER, per germline. The chain couples TRBV4-3 to TRBJ2-7; TRBD2 matches 11 bases. The source material was CD4+ T cells sorted from blood, sampled at week 0. This TCR was sampled from a human donor with alopecia areata. The CDR3 is CASSQDFLAGGREQYF. CDR3 DNA sequence: TGCGCCAGCAGCCAAGATTTCCTAGCGGGGGGCCGCGAGCAGTACTTC.